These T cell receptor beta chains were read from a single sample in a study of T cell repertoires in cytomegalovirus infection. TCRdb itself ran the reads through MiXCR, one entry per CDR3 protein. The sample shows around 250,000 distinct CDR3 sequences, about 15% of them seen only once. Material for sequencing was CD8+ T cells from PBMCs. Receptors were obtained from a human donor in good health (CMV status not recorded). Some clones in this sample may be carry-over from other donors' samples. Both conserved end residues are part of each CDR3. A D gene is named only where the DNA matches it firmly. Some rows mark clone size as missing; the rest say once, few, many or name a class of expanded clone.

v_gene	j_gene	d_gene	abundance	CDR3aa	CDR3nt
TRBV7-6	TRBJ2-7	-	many	CASSLELPPSYEQYF	TGTGCCAGCAGCTTAGAATTACCACCTTCCTACGAGCAGTACTTC
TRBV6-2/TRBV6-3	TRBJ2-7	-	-	CASSLLSIITEQYF	TGTGCCAGCAGCCTCCTCAGCATTATTACCGAGCAGTACTTC
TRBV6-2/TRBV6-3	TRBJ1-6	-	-	CASSYSPFDSYSPLHF	TGTGCCAGCAGTTACTCCCCCTTTGACAGCTATTCACCCCTCCACTTT
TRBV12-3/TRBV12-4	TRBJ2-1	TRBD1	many	CASSEDRGPSDEQFF	TGTGCCAGCAGTGAAGACAGGGGGCCCTCAGATGAGCAGTTCTTC
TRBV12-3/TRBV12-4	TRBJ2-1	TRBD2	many	CASSWTSGSYNEQFF	TGTGCCAGCAGTTGGACTAGCGGGTCCTACAATGAGCAGTTCTTC
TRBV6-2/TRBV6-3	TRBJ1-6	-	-	CASSYSGGDPPLHF	TGTGCCAGCAGTTACTCTGGAGGGGATCCACCCCTCCACTTT
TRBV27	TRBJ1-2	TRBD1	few	CASRPTGGKGYTF	TGTGCCAGCAGACCCACAGGGGGGAAGGGCTACACCTTC
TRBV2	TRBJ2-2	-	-	CASSDGTMNTGELFF	TGTGCCAGCAGTGACGGGACAATGAACACCGGGGAGCTGTTTTTT
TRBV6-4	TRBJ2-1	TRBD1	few	CASSDAGTGSNEQFF	TGTGCCAGCAGTGACGCGGGGACAGGGAGCAATGAGCAGTTCTTC
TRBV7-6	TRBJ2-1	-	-	CASTLGADIDSYNEQFF	TGTGCCAGCACCCTGGGGGCGGACATCGACTCCTACAATGAGCAGTTCTTC
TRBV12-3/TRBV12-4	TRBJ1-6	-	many	CASSSQDYNSPLHF	TGTGCCAGCAGTTCTCAGGATTATAATTCACCCCTCCACTTT
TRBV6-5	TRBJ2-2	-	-	CASSLRGGSGELFF	TGTGCCAGCAGTCTGAGGGGGGGTTCCGGGGAGCTGTTTTTT
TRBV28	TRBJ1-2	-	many	CASSFLGGLSGYTF	TGTGCCAGCAGTTTTCTTGGGGGGCTGAGTGGCTACACCTTC
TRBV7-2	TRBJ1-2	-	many	CASSPRSGSYTF	TGTGCCAGCAGCCCCCGCTCCGGAAGCTACACCTTC
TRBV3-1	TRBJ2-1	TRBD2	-	CASSQASGGVYEQFF	TGTGCCAGCAGCCAAGCTAGCGGGGGGGTCTATGAGCAGTTCTTC
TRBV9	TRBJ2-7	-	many	CASSVADGGSSYEQYF	TGTGCCAGCAGCGTAGCTGATGGGGGAAGCTCCTACGAGCAGTACTTC